This T cell receptor beta chain was recorded in a study of T cells after yellow fever vaccination. Turning to the study itself: It was SMART-Seq v4 Ultra Low Input that prepared the fractions with low cell numbers.

This clonotype has a count of ten or more. Its cognate antigen is unknown. 5'RACE template switching produced TCR cDNA carrying a universal primer site and UMIs. MiXCR, run by TCRdb on the 5' RACE reads, gives a single entry per CDR3 protein. The table has over 150,000 distinct CDR3 sequences, 5.5% to 8% seen once; the top ten hold just under 3%. Study results and limitations: Across the CD4 and CD8 compartments, a small share of clonotypes was present in both. Repertoires sorted by FACS could include abundant clonotypes that are contaminants from the bulk population.

Germline lookup yields CDR1 DFQATT and CDR2 SNEGSKA (reference sequence). This CDR3 comprises 17 residues. V lost 0 bases and J lost 6; bases outside the gene matches: 11. Source: CD4+ T cells sorted from PBMCs, taken on the day of the first yellow fever vaccination. The receptor comes from a man aged 18 to 29 who received the YFV17D yellow fever vaccine. This chain uses TRBV20-1 with TRBJ2-3; 11 positions match TRBD2. The CDR3 nucleotides read TGCAGTGCTAGAGATCCGGGTAGCGGGGGGGCCGCGGATACGCAGTATTTT. It codes for CSARDPGSGGAADTQYF.